A selection of T cell receptor beta chains follows, all from one sample in a study of cytomegalovirus exposure and HLA in healthy donors. Method: immunoSEQ multiplex PCR; TCRdb's copy keeps in-frame clones and lacks some. The sample records over 150,000 clones, 91% being singletons. Material for sequencing was PBMCs. The receptor set was obtained from a woman between 18 and 29 years old in good health and CMV-seropositive. CDR3s include the opening cysteine and the closing phenylalanine or tryptophan. A D gene is named only where the DNA matches it firmly. A row's size may be missing; if present it is once, few, many or a size class.

j_call d_call v_call clone_size cdr3_nt cdr3_aa
TRBJ1-6 . TRBV30 . TGTGCCTGGAACTCGGAGAGGGTCACGGGGTCCTATAATTCACCCCTCCACTTT CAWNSERVTGSYNSPLHF
TRBJ2-1 TRBD1 TRBV19 . TGTGCCAGTAGTACCCCGGACAGGCGAAGAGTAAATGAGCAGTTCTTC CASSTPDRRRVNEQFF
TRBJ2-2 . TRBV4-2 . TGTGCCAGCAGCCAAGATTACAGGGTCGGGGCTAGCGGTGGTCCCGGGGAGCTGTTTTTT CASSQDYRVGASGGPGELFF
TRBJ1-1 TRBD1 TRBV5-1 . TGCGCCAGCAGCACAGGGGACCCGAACACTGAAGCTTTCTTT CASSTGDPNTEAFF
TRBJ2-3 TRBD2 TRBV9 . TGTGCCAGCAGCCTCGGACTAGCGGGAAGCCCGCAGTATTTT CASSLGLAGSPQYF
TRBJ1-1 . TRBV28 . TGTGCCAGCAGTTACAGCCCAAACTCTGTGACTGAAGCTTTCTTT CASSYSPNSVTEAFF
TRBJ1-1 . TRBV11-2 . TGTGCCAGCAGTCCCGCACAGGGTGAAGCTTTCTTT CASSPAQGEAFF
TRBJ1-4 TRBD1 TRBV30 . TGTGCCTGGAGTGCCCCCGGACAGGGGGCAACTAATGAAAAACTGTTTTTT CAWSAPGQGATNEKLFF
TRBJ2-5 TRBD1 TRBV6-6 . TGTGCCAGCTCACTGCGGGGACAGGGAAGGGAGACCCAGTACTTC CASSLRGQGRETQYF
TRBJ1-1 TRBD1 TRBV28 . TGTGCCAGCAGTGTATCTACAGGGGGCAACACTGAAGCTTTCTTT CASSVSTGGNTEAFF
TRBJ2-1 TRBD2 TRBV28 . TGTGCCAGCAGTCCGCGACTAGCGGGAGAGAATGAGCAGTTCTTC CASSPRLAGENEQFF
TRBJ2-2 TRBD2 TRBV4-3 . TGCGCCAGCAGCCACCAATTGGGACTAGCTGCGAACACCGGGGAGCTGTTTTTT CASSHQLGLAANTGELFF
TRBJ2-2 . TRBV11-3 . TGTGCCAGCAGCTTAACCAGGGTTACAGCCGGGGAGCTGTTTTTT CASSLTRVTAGELFF
TRBJ2-1 . TRBV7-8 . TGTGCCAGCAGCTTAGAACAGGGTCGCAATGAGCAGTTCTTC CASSLEQGRNEQFF
TRBJ2-4 TRBD1 TRBV5-1 . TGCGCCAGCAGCCGGACAGGGGCGCTGGTACTAGCGAGCAGTACACTAGCCAAAAACATTCAGTACTTC CASSRTGALVLASSTLAKNIQYF
TRBJ2-3 . TRBV7-6 . TGTGCCAGCGGTGTGGGACAAGTGGCAGATACGCAGTATTTT CASGVGQVADTQYF
TRBJ2-3 TRBD2 TRBV6-5 . TGTGCCAGCAGCCCAAGCGGGAGGGATCCGGATACGCAGTATTTT CASSPSGRDPDTQYF
TRBJ1-6 TRBD1 TRBV11-3 . TGTGCCAGCAGCTTGGGACAGAATTCACCCCTCCACTTT CASSLGQNSPLHF
TRBJ1-5 TRBD1 TRBV27 once TGTGCCAGCAGTTCGGCAGGGGGCGGCGGTCAGCCCCAGCATTTT CASSSAGGGGQPQHF
TRBJ1-5 . TRBV28 few TGTGCCAGCAGTTTCAACCGGCGGGGAAGCAATCAGCCCCAGCATTTT CASSFNRRGSNQPQHF
TRBJ2-1 TRBD2 TRBV19 once TGTGCCAGTAGTAGGACTAGAACATACAATGAGCAGTTCTTC CASSRTRTYNEQFF
TRBJ2-7 TRBD1 TRBV9 few TGTGCCAGCAGCGTAGGGACAGGTCTCTACGAGCAGTACTTC CASSVGTGLYEQYF